This TCR beta chain was identified in a study of technical replicates of blood from a handful of donors. Data came from immunoSEQ multiplex PCR; TCRdb stores just in-frame clones and leaves some out. The table shows about 88,000 clones, with 95% occurring only once. The clonotype originates from a human donor in good health. The sample comprised T cells isolated from PBMCs.

The CDR3: CASSSGTPETQYF. The CDR3 DNA is TGTGCCAGCAGCTCCGGGACTCCAGAGACCCAGTACTTC. The gene calls are TRBV6-5 and TRBJ2-5, with a possible D match to TRBD2 (6 bases). The V end was cut by 6 bases, the J end by 4 bases, with 12 bases between. CDR1 and CDR2 from the germline V gene are MNHEY and SVGAGI. This CDR3 has 13 residues.